Below, 4 T cell receptor beta chains from the same sample are listed, as sequenced in a study of T cells after somatic rescue of genetic block. Profiled with immunoSEQ multiplex PCR; TCRdb holds only in-frame clones, not every one. The sample yields about 110,000 clones, 75% to 95% seen once. The material sequenced was peripheral blood mononuclear cells (PBMCs). All receptors come from a woman younger than 30.

This clone is a singleton in its sample. The chain combines TRBV7-2 with TRBJ1-4; 7 positions match TRBD1. The V gene end was trimmed by 3 bases and the J gene end by 3 bases; junction bases not matched to a gene: 7. The germline CDR1 and CDR2 sequences are SGHTA and FQGNSA. CDR3 length: 16 amino acids. CDR3 residues: CASSLPRQGPNEKLFF. The CDR3 DNA reads TGTGCCAGCAGCTTGCCGCGACAGGGACCTAATGAAAAACTGTTTTTT. Supplemented by reference TRBV7-2 and TRBJ1-4, the full variable domain reads GAGVSQSPSNKVTEKGKDVELRCDPISGHTALYWYRQSLGQGLEFLIYFQGNSAPDKSGLPSDRFSAERTGGSVSTLTIQRTQQEDSAVYLCASSLPRQGPNEKLFFGSGTQLSVL.

The gene calls are TRBV28 and TRBJ2-7; no definite D call. Germline CDR1 and CDR2: MDHEN and SYDVKM. The CDR3 is made up of 14 amino acids. The V gene lost 6 bases and the J gene lost 2 bases, with 14 bases spanning the gap. The CDR3 here is CASSVTAKAYEQYF. The CDR3 DNA reads TGTGCCAGCAGCGTCACAGCAAAAGCCTACGAGCAGTACTTC.

V is TRBV19 and J is TRBJ1-2, with TRBD1 as a possible D gene (5 bases). The germline gives CDR1 LNHDA, CDR2 SQIVND (reference sequence). This CDR3 is built from 14 residues. V was cut by 7 bases and J by 6 bases, with 18 bases left in between. DNA for the CDR3: TGTGCCAGTACCGAGGTGGGACGCCAAGATGGCTACACCTTC. This encodes CASTEVGRQDGYTF. The full variable domain, in which reference TRBV19 and TRBJ1-2 provide the parts outside the CDR3, is DGGITQSPKYLFRKEGQNVTLSCEQNLNHDAMYWYRQDPGQGLRLIYYSQIVNDFQKGDIAEGYSVSREKKESFPLTVTSAQKNPTAFYLCASTEVGRQDGYTFGSGTRLTVV.

V and J are TRBV7-3 and TRBJ1-3; D uncertain. This CDR3 comprises 14 residues. Germline V lookup: CDR1 SGHTA, CDR2 FQGTGA. V lost 5 bases and J lost 0, with 8 bases in between. CDR3: CASSPSGSGNTIYF. CDR3 DNA sequence: TGTGCCAGCAGCCCATCGGGCTCTGGAAACACCATATATTTT.